This T cell receptor (beta chain) was sequenced during a study of vaccination effects on CD4 cells after COVID-19. Measured with immunoSEQ multiplex PCR; TCRdb has only the in-frame clones, and not every one. The sample lists approximately 47,000 clones, 55% to 75% seen once, with about 7% in the top ten. Findings of the study overall: Marked clonal contraction of both clone types appeared late after vaccination.

About this clone: No antigen is known for it.

With 10 to 11 days of culture completed, CD4+ T cells were isolated. Vaccination of participants consisted of two doses of either the BNT162b2 or mRNA-1273 vaccine. This TCR was recovered from a human donor who received a COVID-19 vaccine. Sequencing was performed on CD4+ T cells from PBMCs cultured without peptide, taken after COVID-19 vaccination.

The CDR3 coding sequence is TGTGCCAGCAGAGCTCAAACTTACGAGCAGTACTTC. Translating it yields CASRAQTYEQYF. The rearrangement joins TRBV7-2 to TRBJ2-7; D gene unclear. Trimming pared 6 bases from V and 4 bases from J, leaving 10 bases between. The V gene's germline CDR1 is SGHTA and CDR2 FQGNSA. The CDR3 consists of 12 residues.